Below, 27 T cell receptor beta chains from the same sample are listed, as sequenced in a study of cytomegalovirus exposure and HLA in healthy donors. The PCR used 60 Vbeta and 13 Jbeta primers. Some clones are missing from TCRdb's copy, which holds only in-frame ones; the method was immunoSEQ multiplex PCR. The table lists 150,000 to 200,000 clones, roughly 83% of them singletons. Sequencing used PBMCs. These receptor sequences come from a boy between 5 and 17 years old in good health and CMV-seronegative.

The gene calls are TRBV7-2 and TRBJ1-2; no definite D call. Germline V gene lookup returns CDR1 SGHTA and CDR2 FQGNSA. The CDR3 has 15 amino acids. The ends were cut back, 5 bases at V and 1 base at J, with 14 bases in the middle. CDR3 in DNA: TGTGCCAGCAGCCGCGGCTCCGGGGATAACTATGGCTACACCTTC. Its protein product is CASSRGSGDNYGYTF.

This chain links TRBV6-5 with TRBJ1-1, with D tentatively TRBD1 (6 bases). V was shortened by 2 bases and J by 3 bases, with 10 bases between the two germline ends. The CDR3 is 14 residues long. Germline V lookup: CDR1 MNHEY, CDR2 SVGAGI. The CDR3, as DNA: TGTGCCAGCAGTTACGGGGACACCTACACTGAAGCTTTCTTT. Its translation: CASSYGDTYTEAFF.

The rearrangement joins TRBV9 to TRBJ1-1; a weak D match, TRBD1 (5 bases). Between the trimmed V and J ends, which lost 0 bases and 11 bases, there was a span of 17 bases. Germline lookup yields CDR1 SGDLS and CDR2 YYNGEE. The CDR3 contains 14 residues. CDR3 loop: CASSVGPGLSNAFF. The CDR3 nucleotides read TGTGCCAGCAGCGTAGGACCGGGACTATCGAACGCTTTCTTT.

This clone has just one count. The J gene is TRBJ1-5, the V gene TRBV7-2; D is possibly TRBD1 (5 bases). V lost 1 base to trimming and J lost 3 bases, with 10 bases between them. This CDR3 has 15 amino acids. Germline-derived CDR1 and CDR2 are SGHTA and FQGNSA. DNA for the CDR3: TGTGCCAGCAGCTTAGGGGGGGGAAACAATCAGCCCCAGCATTTT. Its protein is CASSLGGGNNQPQHF. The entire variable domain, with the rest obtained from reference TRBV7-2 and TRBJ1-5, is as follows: GAGVSQSPSNKVTEKGKDVELRCDPISGHTALYWYRQSLGQGLEFLIYFQGNSAPDKSGLPSDRFSAERTGGSVSTLTIQRTQQEDSAVYLCASSLGGGNNQPQHFGDGTRLSIL.

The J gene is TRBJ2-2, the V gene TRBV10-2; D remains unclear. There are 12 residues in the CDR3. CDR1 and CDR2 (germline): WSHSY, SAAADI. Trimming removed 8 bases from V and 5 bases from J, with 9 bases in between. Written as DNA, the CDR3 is TGCGCCAGCCGACTGGATACCGGGGAGCTGTTTTTT. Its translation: CASRLDTGELFF.

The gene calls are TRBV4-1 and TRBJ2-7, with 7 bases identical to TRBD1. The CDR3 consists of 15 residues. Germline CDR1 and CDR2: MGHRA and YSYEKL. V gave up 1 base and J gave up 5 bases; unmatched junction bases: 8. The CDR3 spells CASSQATGRGDEQYF. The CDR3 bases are TGCGCCAGCAGCCAAGCGACAGGGAGAGGCGACGAGCAGTACTTC.

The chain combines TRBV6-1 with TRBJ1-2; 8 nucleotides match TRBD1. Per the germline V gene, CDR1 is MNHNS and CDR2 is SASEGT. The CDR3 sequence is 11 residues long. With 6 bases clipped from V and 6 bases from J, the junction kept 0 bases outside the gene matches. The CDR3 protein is CASRDRDGYTF. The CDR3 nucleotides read TGTGCCAGCAGGGACAGGGATGGCTACACCTTC.

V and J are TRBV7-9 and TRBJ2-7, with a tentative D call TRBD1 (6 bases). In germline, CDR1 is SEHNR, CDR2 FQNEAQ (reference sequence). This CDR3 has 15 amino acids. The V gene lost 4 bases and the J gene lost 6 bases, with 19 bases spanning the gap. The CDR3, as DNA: TGTGCCAGCAGCTCCCCGAAAGGGGGACATTCCGAGCAGTACTTC. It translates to CASSSPKGGHSEQYF.

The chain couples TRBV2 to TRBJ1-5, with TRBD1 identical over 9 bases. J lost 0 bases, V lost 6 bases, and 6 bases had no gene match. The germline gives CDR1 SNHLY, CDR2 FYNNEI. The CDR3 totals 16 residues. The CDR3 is CASRDRGYNSNQPQHF. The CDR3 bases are TGTGCCAGCAGGGACAGGGGATACAATAGCAATCAGCCCCAGCATTTT.

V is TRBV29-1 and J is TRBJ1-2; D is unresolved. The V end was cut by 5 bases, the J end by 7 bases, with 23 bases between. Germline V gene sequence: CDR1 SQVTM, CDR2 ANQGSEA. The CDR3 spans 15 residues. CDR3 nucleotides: TGCAGCGTTTATAGGAGGGAGGCGACTAAATTTGGCTACACCTTC. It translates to CSVYRREATKFGYTF.

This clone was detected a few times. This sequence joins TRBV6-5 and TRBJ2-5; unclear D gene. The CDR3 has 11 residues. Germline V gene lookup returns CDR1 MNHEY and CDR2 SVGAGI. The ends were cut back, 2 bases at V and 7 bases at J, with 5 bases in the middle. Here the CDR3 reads CASSYRGTQYF. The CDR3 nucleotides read TGTGCCAGCAGTTACCGCGGGACCCAGTACTTC.

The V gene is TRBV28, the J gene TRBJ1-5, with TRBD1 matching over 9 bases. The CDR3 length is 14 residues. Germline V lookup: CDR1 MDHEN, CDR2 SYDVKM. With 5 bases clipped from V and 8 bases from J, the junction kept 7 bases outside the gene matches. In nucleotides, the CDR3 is TGTGCCAGCAGTACGGGGACAGGGTATGAGCCCCAGCATTTT. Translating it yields CASSTGTGYEPQHF.

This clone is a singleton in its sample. CDR3 region: CASSRVAGLAGGSNTGELFF. CDR3 nucleotide sequence: TGTGCCAGCAGTCGAGTGGCGGGACTAGCGGGGGGATCGAACACCGGGGAGCTGTTTTTT. This sequence joins TRBV9 and TRBJ2-2, with TRBD2 identical over 15 bases. V was pared by 5 bases and J by 0 bases, with 11 bases of the junction left unmatched. CDR3 length: 20 residues. The germline V gene encodes CDR1 SGDLS and CDR2 YYNGEE.

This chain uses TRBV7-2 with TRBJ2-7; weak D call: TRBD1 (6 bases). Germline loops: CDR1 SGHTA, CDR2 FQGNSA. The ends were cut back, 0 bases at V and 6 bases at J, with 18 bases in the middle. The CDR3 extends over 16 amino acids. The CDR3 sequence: CASSLALRGMSGEQYF. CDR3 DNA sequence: TGTGCCAGCAGCTTAGCGTTGAGGGGGATGAGTGGCGAGCAGTACTTC.

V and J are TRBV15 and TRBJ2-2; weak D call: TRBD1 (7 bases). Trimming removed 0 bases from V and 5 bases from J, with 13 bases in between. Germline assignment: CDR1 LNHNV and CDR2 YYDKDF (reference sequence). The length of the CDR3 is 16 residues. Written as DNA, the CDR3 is TGTGCCACCAGCAGAGATCTGCCAGGGGGGACCGGGGAGCTGTTTTTT. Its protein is CATSRDLPGGTGELFF.

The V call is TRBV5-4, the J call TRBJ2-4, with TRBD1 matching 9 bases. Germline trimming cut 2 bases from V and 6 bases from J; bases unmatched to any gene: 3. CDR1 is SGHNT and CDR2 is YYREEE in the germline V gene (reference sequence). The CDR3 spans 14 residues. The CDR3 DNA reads TGTGCCAGCAGCTTACAGGGGGCGACAAACATTCAGTACTTC. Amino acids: CASSLQGATNIQYF. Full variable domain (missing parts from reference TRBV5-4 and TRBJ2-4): ETGVTQSPTHLIKTRGQQVTLRCSSQSGHNTVSWYQQALGQGPQFIFQYYREEENGRGNFPPRFSGLQFPNYSSELNVNALELDDSALYLCASSLQGATNIQYFGAGTRLSVL.

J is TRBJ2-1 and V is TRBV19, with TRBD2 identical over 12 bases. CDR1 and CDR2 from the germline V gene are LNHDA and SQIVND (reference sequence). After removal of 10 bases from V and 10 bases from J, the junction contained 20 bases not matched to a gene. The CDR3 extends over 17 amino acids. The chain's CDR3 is CATQTGRPSGRAEEQFF. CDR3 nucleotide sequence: TGTGCCACCCAGACAGGACGGCCTAGCGGGAGGGCCGAGGAGCAGTTCTTC.

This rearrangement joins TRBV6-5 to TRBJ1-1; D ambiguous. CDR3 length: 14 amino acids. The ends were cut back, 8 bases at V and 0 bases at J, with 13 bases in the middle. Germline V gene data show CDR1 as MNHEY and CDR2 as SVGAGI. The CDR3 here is CASYPTILNTEAFF. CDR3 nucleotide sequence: TGTGCCAGCTATCCAACAATATTGAACACTGAAGCTTTCTTT.

In DNA form, the CDR3 reads TGCGCCAGCAGCTTGAGGGTTGGACTAGCAACCTACGAGCAGTACTTC. Translated: CASSLRVGLATYEQYF. J is TRBJ2-7 and V is TRBV5-1, with 8 bases aligning to TRBD2. The CDR3 is made up of 16 amino acids. Germline values: CDR1 SGHRS, CDR2 YFSETQ. Losses at the gene ends were 1 base for V and 2 bases for J; bases not matched to a gene: 8.

The CDR3 loop reads CASSHIPGQGLWQPQHF. The CDR3 bases are TGTGCCAGTAGCCATATCCCCGGACAGGGCTTGTGGCAGCCCCAGCATTTT. The gene calls are TRBV19 and TRBJ1-5, with 8 bases that match TRBD1. CDR1 LNHDA and CDR2 SQIVND come from the germline V gene (reference sequence). The CDR3 sequence is 17 residues long. Trimming took 6 bases from V and 7 from J; bases not matched to a gene: 17.

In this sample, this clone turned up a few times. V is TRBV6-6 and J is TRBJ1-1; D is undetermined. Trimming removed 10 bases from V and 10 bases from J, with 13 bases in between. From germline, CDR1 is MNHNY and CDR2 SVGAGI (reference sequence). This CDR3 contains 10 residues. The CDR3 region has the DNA TGTGCCACCGCTGGTTTGAGAGCTTTCTTT. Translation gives CATAGLRAFF.

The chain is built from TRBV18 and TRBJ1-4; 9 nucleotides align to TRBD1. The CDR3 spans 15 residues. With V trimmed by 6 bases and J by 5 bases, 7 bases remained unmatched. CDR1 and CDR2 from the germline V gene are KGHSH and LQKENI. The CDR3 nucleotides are TGTGCCAGCTCCCCAACCGGGACAGGGAATGAAAAACTGTTTTTT. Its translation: CASSPTGTGNEKLFF.

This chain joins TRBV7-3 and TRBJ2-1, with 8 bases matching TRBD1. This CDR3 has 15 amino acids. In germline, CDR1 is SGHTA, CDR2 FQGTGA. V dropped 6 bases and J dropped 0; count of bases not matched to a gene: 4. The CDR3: CASSPTGGSYNEQFF. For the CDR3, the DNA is TGTGCCAGCAGTCCCACAGGGGGCTCCTACAATGAGCAGTTCTTC.

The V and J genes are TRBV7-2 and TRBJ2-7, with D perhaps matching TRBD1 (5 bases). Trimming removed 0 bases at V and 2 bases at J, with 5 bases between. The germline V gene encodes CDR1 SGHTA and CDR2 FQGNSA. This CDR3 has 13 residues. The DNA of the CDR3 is TGTGCCAGCAGCTTAGCGACAGCCTACGAGCAGTACTTC. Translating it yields CASSLATAYEQYF.

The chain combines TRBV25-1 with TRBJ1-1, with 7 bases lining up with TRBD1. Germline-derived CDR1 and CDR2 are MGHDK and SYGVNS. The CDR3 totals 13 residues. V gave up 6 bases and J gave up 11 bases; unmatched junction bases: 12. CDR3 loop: CASSPPTGMSAFF. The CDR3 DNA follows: TGTGCCAGCAGCCCACCGACAGGGATGAGCGCTTTCTTT. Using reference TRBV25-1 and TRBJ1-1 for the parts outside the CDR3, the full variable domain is EADIYQTPRYLVIGTGKKITLECSQTMGHDKMYWYQQDPGMELHLIHYSYGVNSTEKGDLSSESTVSRIRTEHFPLTLESARPSHTSQYLCASSPPTGMSAFFGQGTRLTVV.

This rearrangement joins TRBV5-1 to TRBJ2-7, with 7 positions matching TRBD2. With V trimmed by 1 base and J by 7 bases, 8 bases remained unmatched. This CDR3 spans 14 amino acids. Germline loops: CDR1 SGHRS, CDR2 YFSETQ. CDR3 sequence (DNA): TGCGCCAGCAGCTTGCTAGCGGCCAATGGAGAGCAGTACTTC. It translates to CASSLLAANGEQYF.

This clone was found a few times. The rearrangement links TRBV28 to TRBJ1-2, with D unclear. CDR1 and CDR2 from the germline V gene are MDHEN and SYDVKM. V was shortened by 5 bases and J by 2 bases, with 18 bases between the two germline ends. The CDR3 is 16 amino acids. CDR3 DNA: TGTGCCAGCAGTCCCGCGGTGAACCTATCGAACTATGGCTACACCTTC. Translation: CASSPAVNLSNYGYTF.